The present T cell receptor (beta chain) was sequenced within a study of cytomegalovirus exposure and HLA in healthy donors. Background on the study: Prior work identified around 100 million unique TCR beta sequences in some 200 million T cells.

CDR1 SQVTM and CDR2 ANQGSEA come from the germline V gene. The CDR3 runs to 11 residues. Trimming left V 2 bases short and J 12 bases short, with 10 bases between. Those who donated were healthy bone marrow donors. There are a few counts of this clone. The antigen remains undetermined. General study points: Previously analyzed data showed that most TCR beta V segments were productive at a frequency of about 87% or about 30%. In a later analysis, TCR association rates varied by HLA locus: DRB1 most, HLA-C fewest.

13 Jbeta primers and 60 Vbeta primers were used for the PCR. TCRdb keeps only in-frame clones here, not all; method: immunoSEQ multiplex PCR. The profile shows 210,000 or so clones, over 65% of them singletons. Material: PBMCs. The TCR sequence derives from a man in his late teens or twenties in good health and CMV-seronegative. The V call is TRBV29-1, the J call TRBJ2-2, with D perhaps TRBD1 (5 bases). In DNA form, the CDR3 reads TGCAGCGTTGAAAAGGGGCCCCAGCTGTTTTTT. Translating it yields CSVEKGPQLFF.